A selection of T cell receptor beta chains follows, all from one sample in a study of T cell repertoires in cytomegalovirus infection. Their recognized antigens are unknown. From the reads, TCRdb called clonotypes with MiXCR, one entry per CDR3 protein. The table has 450,000 to 650,000 distinct CDR3 sequences, approximately 40% seen once. The starting material was cultured PBMCs, obtained from culture after CMV antigen stimulation. The receptors originated from a human donor in good health (CMV status not recorded). Some clones in this sample may be carry-over from other donors' samples. Each CDR3 is given with its conserved first and last residue.

j_call | v_call | cdr3_aa
TRBJ2-3 | TRBV27 | CASSGADTQYF
TRBJ1-6 | TRBV7-6 | CASSPQGRNPSPLHF
TRBJ2-3 | TRBV7-2 | CASSRVGTDTQYF
TRBJ2-2 | TRBV6-5 | CASSFRARGGGELFF
TRBJ2-7 | TRBV7-2 | CASNLRAGGYEQYF
TRBJ1-6 | TRBV7-9 | CASSLTTGGNSPLHF
TRBJ2-5 | TRBV20-1 | CSAQTGGRETQYF
TRBJ2-3 | TRBV10-2 | CASSERGSGRVTDTQYF
TRBJ1-1 | TRBV6-1 | CGSGRGDTEAFF
TRBJ1-2 | TRBV27 | CASIIRSPYGYTF
TRBJ2-5 | TRBV27 | CASNATQYF
TRBJ1-5 | TRBV2 | CASSEIVRGQPQHF
TRBJ2-3 | TRBV29-1 | CSVEQPRLQDTQYF
TRBJ2-1 | TRBV5-5 | CASSLVVPNNEQFF
TRBJ2-7 | TRBV20-1 | CSATDLTGTYEQYF
TRBJ2-5 | TRBV18 | CASSAAEQETQYF
TRBJ2-1 | TRBV7-7 | CASSFSEDNEQFF
TRBJ2-7 | TRBV7-2 | CASSLRGGTSGPSYEQYF
TRBJ2-7 | TRBV12-3/TRBV12-4 | CASTQGDRGSYEQYF
TRBJ1-4 | TRBV20-1 | CSAIFRGTNEKLFF
TRBJ2-5 | TRBV2 | CASIGSRLALTQETQYF
TRBJ1-4 | TRBV3-1 | CASSQPSKGEKLFF
TRBJ2-5 | TRBV6-6 | CASKQLAGQETQYF
TRBJ1-2 | TRBV19 | CASKTPGQGSYTF
TRBJ2-3 | TRBV11-2 | CASSLNSDTQYF
TRBJ2-1 | TRBV10-3 | CAISDKGEQFF
TRBJ1-4 | TRBV7-2 | CASSFGRGVEKLFF
TRBJ2-3 | TRBV27 | CASSTTKVDTQYF
TRBJ2-7 | TRBV11-2 | CASSFLAEGEQYF
TRBJ2-7 | TRBV4-1 | CASSQDTPSYEQYF